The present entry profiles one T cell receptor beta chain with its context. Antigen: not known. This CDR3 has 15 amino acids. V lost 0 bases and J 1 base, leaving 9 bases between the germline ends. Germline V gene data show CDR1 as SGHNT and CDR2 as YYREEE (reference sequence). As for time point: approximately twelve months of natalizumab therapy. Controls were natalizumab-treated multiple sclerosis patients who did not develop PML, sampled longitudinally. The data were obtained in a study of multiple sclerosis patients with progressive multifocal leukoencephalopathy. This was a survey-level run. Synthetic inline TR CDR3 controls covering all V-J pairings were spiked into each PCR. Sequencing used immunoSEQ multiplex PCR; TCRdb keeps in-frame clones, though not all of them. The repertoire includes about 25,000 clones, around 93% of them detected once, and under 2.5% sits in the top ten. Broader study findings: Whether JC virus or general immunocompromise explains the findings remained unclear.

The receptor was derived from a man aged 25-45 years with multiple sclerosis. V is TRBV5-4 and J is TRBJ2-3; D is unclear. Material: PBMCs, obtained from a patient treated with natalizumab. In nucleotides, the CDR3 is TGTGCCAGCAGCTTGGAGGCCTTACGCACAGATACGCAGTATTTT. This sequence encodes CASSLEALRTDTQYF.